A single sample gave rise to the 28 T cell receptor beta chains below, sequenced in a study of T cell clonotyping in hematopoietic cell transplantation. Only in-frame clones appear in the TCRdb table, and some are missing; sequencing was by immunoSEQ multiplex PCR. The top ten hold about 11% of the sample, which has about 29,000 clones, 80% to 95% seen once. The specimen comprised PBMCs, sampled 100 days after allogeneic stem cell transplant. The receptors here all came from a female patient aged 50 to 60 who had an allogeneic stem cell transplant from a related donor, so the T cells may come from the graft donor. Some clones in this sample may be carry-over from other donors' samples.

CDR3 in DNA: TGTGCCAGCAGCTTGAATTTATACTTCGATGGCTACACCTTC. As protein: CASSLNLYFDGYTF. This chain uses TRBV5-4 with TRBJ1-2; D remains ambiguous. Germline CDR1 is SGHNT and CDR2 is YYREEE (reference sequence). This CDR3 has 14 residues. V lost 1 base to trimming and J lost 6 bases, with 13 bases between them. Full variable domain (rest looked up from reference TRBV5-4 and TRBJ1-2): ETGVTQSPTHLIKTRGQQVTLRCSSQSGHNTVSWYQQALGQGPQFIFQYYREEENGRGNFPPRFSGLQFPNYSSELNVNALELDDSALYLCASSLNLYFDGYTFGSGTRLTVV.

The CDR3 here is CASRDGEGNTEAFF. The CDR3, as DNA: TGCGCCAGCCGGGACGGTGAGGGGAACACTGAAGCTTTCTTT. The chain employs TRBV5-1 and TRBJ1-1; the D gene is possibly TRBD1 (5 bases). The CDR3 spans 14 residues. Per germline, CDR1 SGHRS and CDR2 YFSETQ. V lost 7 bases, J lost 1 base, and 14 bases lay in between.

The CDR3 DNA reads as TGTGCCAGCAGCCTCGGGACTAGCGGGGCATATACGCAGTATTTT. It yields the protein CASSLGTSGAYTQYF. The chain links TRBV7-7 to TRBJ2-3; 13 positions match TRBD2. Germline V gene sequence: CDR1 SSHAT, CDR2 FNYEAQ (reference sequence). Trimming cost V 5 bases and J 7 bases; bases outside gene matches: 6. The CDR3 consists of 15 residues.

This clone occurred a few times. This rearrangement joins TRBV10-3 to TRBJ1-3; D may be TRBD1 (5 bases). Germline assignment: CDR1 ENHRY and CDR2 SYGVKD. The CDR3 covers 17 residues. The CDR3 sequence is CATRGSGDPSSGNTIYF. The CDR3 DNA reads TGTGCTACGAGGGGCAGCGGGGACCCTAGCTCTGGAAACACCATATATTTT.

This rearrangement joins TRBV7-9 to TRBJ2-3; 10 bases match TRBD2. The CDR3 length is 14 residues. Germline CDR1 and CDR2: SEHNR and FQNEAQ (reference sequence). After removal of 6 bases from V and 1 base from J, the junction contained 1 base not matched to a gene. CDR3 region: CASSLAGGTDTQYF. The CDR3 nucleotides are TGTGCCAGCAGTCTAGCGGGGGGCACAGATACGCAGTATTTT. Filled out from reference TRBV7-9 and TRBJ2-3, the complete variable domain reads DTGVSQNPRHKITKRGQNVTFRCDPISEHNRLYWYRQTLGQGPEFLTYFQNEAQLEKSRLLSDRFSAERPKGSFSTLEIQRTEQGDSAMYLCASSLAGGTDTQYFGPGTRLTVL.

The rearrangement joins TRBV2 to TRBJ1-2, with 12 nucleotides matching TRBD1. CDR3 length: 18 amino acids. Germline CDR1 reads SNHLY; CDR2 reads FYNNEI. With V trimmed by 6 bases and J by 4 bases, 15 bases remained unmatched. The CDR3 region is CASRLARDRGQLGYGYTF. As DNA, the CDR3 is TGTGCCAGCAGACTCGCCCGGGACAGGGGGCAGCTTGGCTATGGCTACACCTTC. The full variable domain, with the rest looked up from reference TRBV2 and TRBJ1-2, is EPEVTQTPSHQVTQMGQEVILRCVPISNHLYFYWYRQILGQKVEFLVSFYNNEISEKSEIFDDQFSVERPDGSNFTLKIRSTKLEDSAMYFCASRLARDRGQLGYGYTFGSGTRLTVV.

The rearrangement joins TRBV29-1 to TRBJ1-2; weak D call: TRBD1 (5 bases). Looked up from germline, CDR1 is SQVTM and CDR2 is ANQGSEA. The CDR3 has 14 amino acids. V was cut by 7 bases and J by 8 bases, with 23 bases left in between. The chain's CDR3 is CSAYLDRSPWGYTF. DNA of the CDR3: TGCAGCGCTTATTTAGACAGATCTCCATGGGGCTACACCTTC.

The chain recombines TRBV6-1 with TRBJ2-7; TRBD2 is a possible D gene (5 bases). Trimming removed 6 bases from V and 3 bases from J, with 9 bases in between. Germline-derived CDR1 and CDR2 are MNHNS and SASEGT. The CDR3 is made up of 12 amino acids. CDR3 bases: TGTGCCAGCAGCCGGGGATTCTACGAGCAGTACTTC. This translates into CASSRGFYEQYF.

The count of this clone is one. V is TRBV4-2 and J is TRBJ1-1; 8 nucleotides align to TRBD1. The length of the CDR3 is 14 residues. Per the germline V gene, CDR1 is LGHNA and CDR2 is YNFKEQ. V was pared by 2 bases and J by 5 bases, with 4 bases of the junction left unmatched. The CDR3 DNA reads TGTGCCAGCAGCCAAAGACAGGGGAAGACTGAAGCTTTCTTT. Its translation is CASSQRQGKTEAFF.

This clone has more than one count but fewer than ten. J is TRBJ2-2 and V is TRBV9; TRBD1 aligns across 7 bases. The CDR3 totals 17 residues. The J segment lost 0 bases and the V segment lost 0 bases, leaving 5 bases of the junction unmatched. Germline assignment: CDR1 SGDLS and CDR2 YYNGEE. CDR3 loop: CASSVVRDSSNTGELFF. The CDR3 DNA sequence: TGTGCCAGCAGCGTAGTTCGGGACAGCTCGAACACCGGGGAGCTGTTTTTT.

V is TRBV11-2 and J is TRBJ1-1; TRBD1 aligns across 8 bases. V lost 3 bases, J lost 4 bases, and 7 bases stayed unmatched. The germline gives CDR1 SGHAT, CDR2 FQNNGV. The length of the CDR3 is 15 residues. CDR3 sequence (DNA): TGTGCCAGCAGCTTGGCCGGGACAGGAATCACTGAAGCTTTCTTT. Translated, it gives CASSLAGTGITEAFF.

This chain links TRBV5-1 with TRBJ2-5, with D perhaps matching TRBD2 (7 bases). V was shortened by 0 bases and J by 5 bases, with 20 bases between the two germline ends. Per germline, CDR1 SGHRS and CDR2 YFSETQ. This CDR3 is 17 amino acids long. The CDR3 sequence: CASSLVGGALEGETQYF. In DNA, the CDR3 is TGCGCCAGCAGCTTGGTAGGGGGGGCTTTGGAAGGGGAGACCCAGTACTTC.

The V gene is TRBV9, the J gene TRBJ1-5; D not resolved. This CDR3 spans 13 amino acids. The V end lost 0 bases, the J end lost 1 base, and 2 bases lay between the germline ends. Germline assignment: CDR1 SGDLS and CDR2 YYNGEE. Here the CDR3 DNA reads TGTGCCAGCAGCGTAGTCAGCAATCAGCCCCAGCATTTT. Amino acids: CASSVVSNQPQHF.

The CDR3 is CASSGERPDTQYF. Here the CDR3 DNA reads TGTGCCAGCAGTGGAGAGAGGCCAGATACGCAGTATTTT. The chain combines TRBV6-1 with TRBJ2-3; D ambiguous. The germline CDR1 and CDR2 sequences are MNHNS and SASEGT. V lost 4 bases to trimming and J lost 4 bases, with 9 bases between them. CDR3 size: 13 residues.

A single count supports this clone. This chain uses TRBV19 with TRBJ1-5; maybe TRBD1 (5 bases). Trimming shortened V by 8 bases and J by 3 bases, and 11 bases separated the two germline ends. This CDR3 comprises 13 residues. The germline CDR1 and CDR2 sequences are LNHDA and SQIVND (reference sequence). CDR3 loop: CASGVGVNQPQHF. The CDR3 region has the DNA TGTGCCAGTGGGGTGGGGGTCAATCAGCCCCAGCATTTT.

V usage is TRBV9 and J usage is TRBJ1-2; no clear D. The CDR3 extends over 17 amino acids. The germline V gene encodes CDR1 SGDLS and CDR2 YYNGEE. Trimming removed 0 bases from V and 2 bases from J, with 17 bases in between. CDR3 nucleotides: TGTGCCAGCAGCGTAGCTCCAAGTCGCAGTACCAACTATGGCTACACCTTC. Translated, it gives CASSVAPSRSTNYGYTF.

The gene calls are TRBV10-2 and TRBJ1-1, with 11 bases identical to TRBD1. CDR1 and CDR2 (germline): WSHSY, SAAADI. This CDR3 spans 16 amino acids. Trimming at V came to 5 bases and at J to 6 bases, leaving 11 bases not matched to a gene. The CDR3: CASSWGPGQGGAEAFF. For the CDR3, the DNA is TGCGCCAGCAGTTGGGGGCCGGGACAGGGGGGAGCTGAAGCTTTCTTT.

As regards this clone: Different DNA sequences within this sample yield the same CDR3. The chain combines TRBV11-2 with TRBJ2-5, with 8 nucleotides matching TRBD2. The ends lost 2 bases at V and 4 bases at J; junction bases unmatched: 3. The germline CDR1 and CDR2 sequences are SGHAT and FQNNGV. The CDR3 extends over 14 amino acids. As DNA, the CDR3 is TGTGCCAGCAGCTTAAGCCTAGCGGGAGAGACCCAGTACTTC. Protein sequence: CASSLSLAGETQYF.

V is TRBV5-1 and J is TRBJ1-4; the match to TRBD1 covers 10 bases. The CDR3 runs to 14 residues. Per germline, CDR1 SGHRS and CDR2 YFSETQ. With V trimmed by 4 bases and J by 8 bases, 5 bases remained unmatched. The CDR3 here is CASSPDRGDEKLFF. The CDR3 nucleotides are TGCGCCAGCAGCCCGGACAGGGGGGACGAAAAACTGTTTTTT.

A single count supports this clone. The sample holds other DNA sequences that translate to the same CDR3. V and J are TRBV19 and TRBJ1-1; a possible D gene is TRBD1 (5 bases). V was cut by 1 base and J by 4 bases, with 7 bases left in between. The CDR3 is made up of 13 amino acids. Germline V gene data show CDR1 as LNHDA and CDR2 as SQIVND (reference sequence). The CDR3 sequence: CASSIGGGTEAFF. CDR3 DNA sequence: TGTGCCAGTAGTATAGGGGGCGGCACTGAAGCTTTCTTT.

This sequence joins TRBV19 and TRBJ1-5, with D perhaps TRBD1 (6 bases). The germline V gene has CDR1 LNHDA and CDR2 SQIVND (reference sequence). CDR3 length: 15 amino acids. V was shortened by 4 bases and J by 4 bases, with 14 bases between the two germline ends. CDR3 nucleotide sequence: TGTGCCAGTAGTACCCCGGGGCAGGGGAATCAGCCCCAGCATTTT. This sequence encodes CASSTPGQGNQPQHF.

The chain has TRBV5-1 and TRBJ2-5, with 11 bases that match TRBD2. Trimming removed 0 bases from V and 2 bases from J; junction bases left unmatched: 3. In germline, CDR1 is SGHRS, CDR2 YFSETQ. The CDR3 runs 16 residues. The CDR3 reads CASSLGVAGGQETQYF. CDR3 DNA: TGCGCCAGCAGCTTGGGGGTAGCGGGGGGGCAAGAGACCCAGTACTTC.

The V gene is TRBV7-6, the J gene TRBJ2-5; 9 bases match TRBD2. CDR1 is SGHVS, CDR2 FNYEAQ, per germline. The CDR3 runs 16 residues. With 6 bases clipped from V and 2 bases from J, the junction kept 10 bases outside the gene matches. DNA of the CDR3: TGTGCCAGCAGAGTATTAGCGGGGGCCATACAAGAGACCCAGTACTTC. It specifies CASRVLAGAIQETQYF.

The chain uses TRBV5-1 and TRBJ2-1, with 9 bases lining up with TRBD2. Per germline, CDR1 SGHRS and CDR2 YFSETQ. CDR3 size: 16 residues. The V gene end was trimmed by 2 bases and the J gene end by 7 bases; junction bases not matched to a gene: 10. DNA for the CDR3: TGCGCCAGCAGCTTCATTGGCGGGGGGGCCGGGAATGAGCAGTTCTTC. It yields the protein CASSFIGGGAGNEQFF.

Here the CDR3 reads CASSNRANYGYTF. The DNA of the CDR3 is TGTGCCAGCAGTAACAGAGCTAACTATGGCTACACCTTC. V is TRBV6-5 and J is TRBJ1-2; D is unresolved. The germline CDR1 and CDR2 sequences are MNHEY and SVGAGI. This CDR3 region has 13 residues. V shed 5 bases and J shed 0 bases, with 7 bases lying between them.

The rearrangement links TRBV7-3 to TRBJ2-2; 8 bases are shared with TRBD2. V was clipped by 5 bases and J by 2 bases; unmatched bases: 13. Germline V gene sequence: CDR1 SGHTA, CDR2 FQGTGA. The CDR3 has 18 residues. CDR3 protein: CASSQTRGGPRNTGELFF. The CDR3, as DNA: TGTGCCAGCAGCCAAACTCGCGGGGGGCCCCGAAACACCGGGGAGCTGTTTTTT.

This clone was counted only a few times. J is TRBJ1-1 and V is TRBV12-5, with D possibly TRBD1 on 5 matching bases. The length of the CDR3 is 15 residues. CDR1 and CDR2 (germline): LGHNT, FRNRAP. Trimming took off 1 base at V and 8 bases at J, with 17 bases between the two ends. The CDR3 coding sequence is TGTGCTAGTGGTTTGGAATGGTCGGGACGGATAGAAGCTTTCTTT. It specifies CASGLEWSGRIEAFF.

This clone appeared once. This chain joins TRBV5-1 and TRBJ2-3, with D uncertain. The CDR3 length is 14 residues. Trimming stripped 0 bases from V and 5 bases from J, with 10 bases between. The germline V gene encodes CDR1 SGHRS and CDR2 YFSETQ. The CDR3 coding sequence is TGCGCCAGCAGCTTGGACGCAGCCAGAGATACGCAGTATTTT. Protein: CASSLDAARDTQYF.